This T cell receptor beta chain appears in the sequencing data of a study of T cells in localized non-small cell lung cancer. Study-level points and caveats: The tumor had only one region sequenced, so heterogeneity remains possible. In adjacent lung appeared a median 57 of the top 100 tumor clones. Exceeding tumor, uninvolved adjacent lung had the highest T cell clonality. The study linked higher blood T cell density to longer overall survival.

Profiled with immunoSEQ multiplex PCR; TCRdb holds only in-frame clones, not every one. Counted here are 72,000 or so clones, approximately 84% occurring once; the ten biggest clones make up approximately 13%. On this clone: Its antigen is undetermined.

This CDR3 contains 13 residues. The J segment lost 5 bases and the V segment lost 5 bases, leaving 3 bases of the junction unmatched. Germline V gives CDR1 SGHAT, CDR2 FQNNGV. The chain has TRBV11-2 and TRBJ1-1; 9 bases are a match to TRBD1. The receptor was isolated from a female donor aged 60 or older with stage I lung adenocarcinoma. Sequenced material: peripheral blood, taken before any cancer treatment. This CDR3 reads CASSQGQGTEAFF. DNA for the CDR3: TGTGCCAGCAGCCAAGGACAGGGGACTGAAGCTTTCTTT.